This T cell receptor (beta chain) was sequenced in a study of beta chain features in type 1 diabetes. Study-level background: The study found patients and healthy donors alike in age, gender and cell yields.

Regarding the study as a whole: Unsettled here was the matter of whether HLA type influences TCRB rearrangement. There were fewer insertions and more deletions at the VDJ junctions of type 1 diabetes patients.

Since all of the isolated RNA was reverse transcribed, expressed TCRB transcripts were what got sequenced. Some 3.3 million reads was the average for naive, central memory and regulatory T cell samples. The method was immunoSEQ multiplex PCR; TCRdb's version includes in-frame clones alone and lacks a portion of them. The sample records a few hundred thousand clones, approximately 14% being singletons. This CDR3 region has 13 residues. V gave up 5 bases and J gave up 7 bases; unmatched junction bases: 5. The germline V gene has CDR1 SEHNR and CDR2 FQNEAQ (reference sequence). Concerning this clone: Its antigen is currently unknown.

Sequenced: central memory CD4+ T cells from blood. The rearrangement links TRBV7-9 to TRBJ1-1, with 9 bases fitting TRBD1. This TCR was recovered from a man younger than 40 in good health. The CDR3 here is CASSQRQGVEAFF. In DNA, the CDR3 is TGTGCCAGCAGCCAGAGACAGGGGGTTGAAGCTTTCTTT.